This TCR beta chain was captured in a study of Ad26.COV2.S vaccination and SARS-CoV-2 variants. The germline CDR1 and CDR2 sequences are WNHNN and SYGVQD (reference sequence). V lost 5 bases and J lost 2; bases outside the gene matches: 1. CDR3 length: 13 residues. Treatment: some 20 received Ad26.COV2.S at low or high dose, single or two shots; 5 received placebo; per-sample allocation not given. Samples came from day 63 after the first vaccine or placebo injection. Data came from immunoSEQ multiplex PCR; TCRdb stores just in-frame clones and leaves some out. The table includes about 350,000 clones, roughly 91% detected once.

This receptor was taken from a person aged 18-65 years who received the Ad26.COV2.S COVID-19 vaccine or a placebo. This sequence joins TRBV10-1 and TRBJ2-7; 9 positions match TRBD1. This sample comprised peripheral blood, obtained in a trial of Ad26.COV2.S vaccine versus placebo. Here the CDR3 reads CASSRDRAYEQYF. In DNA form, the CDR3 reads TGCGCCAGCAGTCGGGACAGGGCCTACGAGCAGTACTTC.